The 24 T cell receptor beta chains below were found in one sample sequenced in a study of CD8 T cells in ankylosing spondylitis. The study's findings and limits: Apparently characteristic of ankylosing spondylitis blood was a TCR beta motif (eight highly homologous variants).

The antigens of these receptors remain unknown. In TCRdb, the 5' RACE reads were re-called with MiXCR into one record per CDR3 protein. The sample includes around 440,000 distinct CDR3 sequences, about a sixth of them seen just once. Sequenced input: blood, either unsorted or a sorted T cell fraction (not recorded which). The receptor source for this set is a male donor with ankylosing spondylitis.

The chain combines TRBV20-1 with TRBJ2-7; 7 nucleotides align to TRBD1. Germline CDR1 DFQATT, CDR2 SNEGSKA (reference sequence). CDR3 length equals 14 residues. The trim removed 6 bases at V and 0 bases at J, leaving 8 bases unmatched. In DNA form, the CDR3 reads TGCAGTGCCCAGGGGGTCAGGAGCTCCTACGAGCAGTACTTC. It specifies CSAQGVRSSYEQYF.

This clonotype was seen only a few times. This rearrangement joins TRBV6-5 to TRBJ2-7; D uncertain. V lost 4 bases and J 3 bases, leaving 16 bases between the germline ends. Germline V gene lookup returns CDR1 MNHEY and CDR2 SVGAGI. The CDR3 covers 15 residues. Here the CDR3 reads CASSLILRPLYEQYF. DNA of the CDR3: TGTGCCAGCAGTTTAATTCTACGCCCCCTCTACGAGCAGTACTTC.

The CDR3 coding sequence is TGCAGCGTTGAAGGGGGGCGAAGTGGCGAGCAGTACTTC. Protein product: CSVEGGRSGEQYF. The genes are TRBV29-1 and TRBJ2-7; perhaps TRBD1 as D (6 bases). This CDR3 spans 13 amino acids. Trimming cost V 1 base and J 6 bases, with 13 bases left between them. Germline V gene data show CDR1 as SQVTM and CDR2 as ANQGSEA.

The chain combines TRBV5-1 with TRBJ2-7; D is perhaps TRBD1 (5 bases). CDR1 and CDR2 from the germline V gene are SGHRS and YFSETQ. The CDR3 spans 15 residues. Trimming shortened V by 4 bases and J by 1 base, and 15 bases separated the two germline ends. CDR3 in amino acids: CASSPRQQPSYEQYF. CDR3 nucleotides: TGCGCCAGCAGCCCCCGACAGCAACCGTCCTACGAGCAGTACTTC.

This clonotype has just a few counts. The CDR3 is CASSPSGGKGLSYEQYF. The CDR3 nucleotides are TGTGCCAGCAGCCCAAGCGGGGGTAAGGGGCTTTCCTACGAGCAGTACTTC. This chain uses TRBV7-2 with TRBJ2-7; TRBD2 matches 8 bases. Germline assignment: CDR1 SGHTA and CDR2 FQGNSA. With 5 bases clipped from V and 1 base from J, the junction kept 13 bases outside the gene matches. This CDR3 has 17 residues.

Note on this clonotype: A read error is possible here, since a much larger clone lies one base away. The rearrangement links TRBV12-3 or TRBV12-4 to TRBJ1-5; D uncertain. Between the trimmed V and J ends, which lost 8 bases and 3 bases, there was a span of 17 bases. CDR3 size: 15 residues. The CDR3, as DNA: TGTGCCAGCTCCGATCTGAGGCTTGACAATCAGCCCCAGCATTTT. Translation: CASSDLRLDNQPQHF.

The chain links TRBV7-9 to TRBJ2-5; D unresolved. The ends were cut back, 1 base at V and 2 bases at J, with 11 bases in the middle. Germline V CDR1 and CDR2: SEHNR, FQNEAQ (reference sequence). This CDR3 contains 15 residues. The CDR3 reads CASSLVWARQETQYF. The DNA for the CDR3 is TGTGCCAGCAGCTTAGTTTGGGCTAGACAAGAGACCCAGTACTTC.

The rearrangement joins TRBV20-1 to TRBJ1-5; D uncertain. The CDR3 extends over 15 amino acids. Looked up from germline, CDR1 is DFQATT and CDR2 is SNEGSKA (reference sequence). The V gene lost 1 base and the J gene lost 4 bases, with 14 bases spanning the gap. CDR3 in amino acids: CSARVPGPDNQPQHF. CDR3 nucleotides: TGCAGTGCTAGAGTTCCCGGGCCTGATAATCAGCCCCAGCATTTT.

This clonotype occurred a few times. The rearrangement links TRBV20-1 to TRBJ1-2; D possibly corresponds to TRBD1 (5 bases). Trimming removed 6 bases from V and 4 bases from J, with 15 bases in between. This CDR3 comprises 13 residues. The germline V gene has CDR1 DFQATT and CDR2 SNEGSKA (reference sequence). CDR3 loop: CSAPGPGTYGYTF. In DNA, the CDR3 is TGCAGTGCCCCGGGACCCGGAACCTATGGCTACACCTTC.

This clonotype was detected ten times or more. The chain carries TRBV7-6 and TRBJ2-3, with 10 bases that match TRBD1. The CDR3 runs 15 residues. CDR1 is SGHVS, CDR2 FNYEAQ, per germline. With V trimmed by 6 bases and J by 1 base, 4 bases remained unmatched. The CDR3 sequence is CASRPGTGGTDTQYF. CDR3 nucleotides: TGTGCCAGCAGACCCGGGACAGGGGGCACAGATACGCAGTATTTT.

As to this clonotype: Its ends do not fully match the called genes, so a read error is possible. The chain uses TRBV20-1 and TRBJ2-7; D gene ambiguous. Germline V CDR1 and CDR2: DFQATT, SNEGSKA (reference sequence). CDR3 length equals 15 residues. The CDR3 sequence is CCAGPGGLYSYEQYF. In DNA, the CDR3 is TGCTGTGCTGGCCCGGGCGGCCTCTACTCCTACGAGCAGTACTTC.

This clonotype was counted at least ten times. The chain carries TRBV6-2 or TRBV6-3 and TRBJ2-2; tentatively, D is TRBD2 (6 bases). V was pared by 5 bases and J by 1 base, with 8 bases between. Per the germline V gene, CDR1 is MNHEY and CDR2 is SVGEGT. This CDR3 is 14 amino acids long. The CDR3 loop reads CASSRDWNTGELFF. For the CDR3, the DNA is TGTGCCAGCAGTAGGGACTGGAACACCGGGGAGCTGTTTTTT.

This clonotype occurred a few times. V is TRBV7-2 and J is TRBJ2-1; a weak D match, TRBD2 (5 bases). This CDR3 is 12 amino acids long. Trimming removed 5 bases at V and 10 bases at J, with 12 bases between. Per the germline V gene, CDR1 is SGHTA and CDR2 is FQGNSA. The CDR3 sequence: CASSPGLGEQFF. CDR3 coding DNA: TGTGCCAGCAGCCCAGGACTTGGGGAGCAGTTCTTC.

This clonotype has only a few counts. The chain is built from TRBV20-1 and TRBJ2-3; 11 nucleotides line up with TRBD2. The V gene end was trimmed by 0 bases and the J gene end by 2 bases; junction bases not matched to a gene: 1. The CDR3 extends over 15 amino acids. Germline CDR1 reads DFQATT; CDR2 reads SNEGSKA (reference sequence). CDR3 coding DNA: TGCAGTGCTAGAGATAGCGGGAGGGTCACAGATACGCAGTATTTT. The encoded protein is CSARDSGRVTDTQYF.

The CDR3 bases are TGTGCCAGCAGCACACGCCTGGGGGGTGAAAAACTGTTTTTT. Amino acids: CASSTRLGGEKLFF. The V call is TRBV5-8, the J call TRBJ1-4, with a possible D match to TRBD1 (5 bases). The CDR3 extends over 14 amino acids. With 4 bases removed from V and 7 bases from J, the gap between germline ends came to 14 bases. Germline CDR1 and CDR2: SGHTS and YDEGEE.

As DNA, the CDR3 is TGTGCCAGTGCATACAAGGCGCTCAACTATGGCTACACCTTC. Encoded protein: CASAYKALNYGYTF. This chain joins TRBV19 and TRBJ1-2; D call uncertain. CDR1 and CDR2 from the germline V gene are LNHDA and SQIVND (reference sequence). The CDR3 totals 14 residues. Between the trimmed V and J ends, which lost 8 bases and 2 bases, there was a span of 15 bases. Supplemented by reference TRBV19 and TRBJ1-2, the full variable domain reads DGGITQSPKYLFRKEGQNVTLSCEQNLNHDAMYWYRQDPGQGLRLIYYSQIVNDFQKGDIAEGYSVSREKKESFPLTVTSAQKNPTAFYLCASAYKALNYGYTFGSGTRLTVV.

This clonotype occurred a few times. The chain's CDR3 is CSASSTDTQYF. DNA for the CDR3: TGCAGTGCATCTAGCACAGATACGCAGTATTTT. V usage is TRBV20-1 and J usage is TRBJ2-3, with no clear D. From germline, CDR1 is DFQATT and CDR2 SNEGSKA (reference sequence). Trimming shortened V by 6 bases and J by 0 bases, and 4 bases separated the two germline ends. The CDR3 length is 11 residues.

This clonotype has a handful of counts. The rearrangement uses TRBV11-2 and TRBJ2-1; a possible D gene is TRBD1 (6 bases). CDR1 and CDR2 from the germline V gene are SGHAT and FQNNGV. V was cut by 1 base and J by 2 bases, with 21 bases left in between. CDR3 length: 19 amino acids. The CDR3 is CASSLGGRGGKGPYNEQFF. CDR3 bases: TGTGCCAGCAGCTTAGGGGGAAGAGGGGGTAAGGGACCCTACAATGAGCAGTTCTTC.

This chain uses TRBV30 with TRBJ2-3; the D gene is possibly TRBD2 (6 bases). The germline CDR1 and CDR2 sequences are GTSNPN and SVGIG (reference sequence). The CDR3 totals 13 residues. V was shortened by 5 bases and J by 5 bases, with 14 bases between the two germline ends. The CDR3 spells CAWSAGTLDTQYF. CDR3 nucleotide sequence: TGTGCCTGGTCCGCCGGGACTTTAGATACGCAGTATTTT.

The chain carries TRBV5-1 and TRBJ2-3; D ambiguous. The CDR3 is 15 residues long. V lost 0 bases, J lost 5 bases, and 13 bases lay in between. The germline gives CDR1 SGHRS, CDR2 YFSETQ. The chain's CDR3 is CASSLDSFGGDTQYF. The CDR3 coding sequence is TGCGCCAGCAGCTTGGATAGCTTCGGCGGAGATACGCAGTATTTT.

The chain has TRBV7-8 and TRBJ2-1; TRBD2 agrees at 13 bases. The V segment lost 1 base and the J segment 7 bases; nucleotides outside the gene matches: 1. This CDR3 has 15 residues. Germline V gene sequence: CDR1 SGHVS, CDR2 FQNEAQ. DNA for the CDR3: TGTGCCAGCAGCTTAGAGACTAGCGGGGGGAATGAGCAGTTCTTC. This gives the protein CASSLETSGGNEQFF.

This clonotype was recorded a few times. The chain recombines TRBV3-1 with TRBJ2-3; D is possibly TRBD1 (6 bases). Germline V lookup: CDR1 LGHDT, CDR2 YNNKEL (reference sequence). V lost 0 bases, J lost 0 bases, and 10 bases lay in between. The CDR3 sequence is 16 residues long. CDR3 sequence reads: CASSQEGALSTDTQYF. CDR3 bases: TGTGCCAGCAGCCAAGAGGGGGCCTTAAGCACAGATACGCAGTATTTT.

The chain uses TRBV3-1 and TRBJ2-3; D is undetermined. V lost 5 bases and J lost 0, with 9 bases in between. Germline CDR1 is LGHDT and CDR2 is YNNKEL (reference sequence). The length of the CDR3 is 14 residues. The CDR3 reads CASSEWGSTDTQYF. Here the CDR3 DNA reads TGTGCCAGCAGCGAGTGGGGTAGCACAGATACGCAGTATTTT.

This chain uses TRBV20-1 with TRBJ2-3, with D possibly TRBD2 on 6 matching bases. The germline V gene encodes CDR1 DFQATT and CDR2 SNEGSKA (reference sequence). V was shortened by 5 bases and J by 4 bases, with 16 bases between the two germline ends. This CDR3 spans 14 amino acids. CDR3 loop: CSAADWGGADTQYF. CDR3 in DNA: TGCAGTGCTGCCGACTGGGGCGGGGCAGATACGCAGTATTTT.